In its sample, the clone carrying this T cell receptor (beta chain) was seen many times. The antigen is undetermined. Trimming at V came to 5 bases and at J to 4 bases, leaving 8 bases not matched to a gene. CDR1 LNHNV and CDR2 YYDKDF come from the germline V gene (reference sequence). There are 15 residues in the CDR3. Using RNA template, CDR3s of TCR alpha and beta were amplified with iRepertoire arm-PCR. One-step reverse transcription and amplification started from approximately 100-400 ng of tissue mRNA or PBMC total RNA. MiXCR, applied by TCRdb to the multiplex PCR reads, yields one record per CDR3 protein. The sample gives about 180,000 distinct CDR3 sequences, over 40% of which show up once; over 4% is in the top ten. The data derive from a study of glioma-infiltrating T cells. Study-level findings and limits: Gliomas, especially low-grade, showed above-expected tissue-blood divergence; non-neoplastic patients showed below. Only very few CDR3 sequences appeared in both tissue and blood.

Source material: glioma tissue, nonneoplastic brain tissue, or PBMCs (not recorded which). The gene calls are TRBV15 and TRBJ2-3; TRBD2 agrees at 8 bases. The receptor was isolated from a human donor with low-grade glioma or glioblastoma, undergoing nonglioma brain surgery, or in good health (not recorded which). This CDR3 reads CATSRRSGSADTQYF. CDR3 sequence (DNA): TGTGCCACCAGCCGGCGGAGCGGGAGTGCAGATACGCAGTATTTT.